The rows below give T cell receptor beta chains drawn from one sample of a study of blood T cell repertoires in COVID-19. TCRdb's copy holds only in-frame clones and misses some; the assay was immunoSEQ multiplex PCR. This sample carries under 200,000 clones, around 81% of them seen once, and the ten largest clones take around 9.9%. Sequences were obtained from peripheral blood. The receptors come from a man aged 65-85 years with active or convalescent COVID-19. Each CDR3 is given with its conserved first and last residue. The size field is filled for only some rows; it gives once, few, many or a size class.

abundance	v_gene	j_gene	CDR3aa
-	TRBV9	TRBJ1-4	CASSVRANAEKLFF
-	TRBV12-3/TRBV12-4	TRBJ1-5	CASKAGDNQPQHF
-	TRBV7-9	TRBJ2-2	CASRYSSGHTNTGELFF
-	TRBV3-1/TRBV3-2	TRBJ1-2	CASSRTVSKAF
-	TRBV5-1	TRBJ2-3	CASSAGAGRADTQYF
-	TRBV2	TRBJ2-2	CASSTRRPDTGELFF
once	TRBV14	TRBJ2-1	CASSQWVGRTYNEQFF
-	TRBV27	TRBJ1-4	CASSSMYRDSNEKLFF
-	TRBV18	TRBJ1-5	CASSPGRDSGQPQHF
once	TRBV4-1	TRBJ1-1	CASSPLELEKRAGPRNTEAFF
once	TRBV7-8	TRBJ2-3	CASSLVAGVDTQYF
-	TRBV12-3/TRBV12-4	TRBJ2-2	CASSLRSTGELFF
-	TRBV6-5	TRBJ2-7	CASSTGDYEQYF
-	TRBV7-9	TRBJ2-1	CASIPEGTSGRWRQFF
-	TRBV7-6	TRBJ2-3	CASSLALAGGTDTQYF
-	TRBV6-2/TRBV6-3	TRBJ1-4	CASSYQGEEKLFF
-	TRBV24-1	TRBJ1-5	CATSDPRRGPGQPQHF
-	TRBV9	TRBJ2-3	CASSVGGLSTDTQYF
-	TRBV6-5	TRBJ1-2	CASSYSWGGYGYTF
once	TRBV28	TRBJ2-7	CASSGPFEGRSEQYF
-	TRBV18	TRBJ1-4	CASSLGTGKSEKLFF
-	TRBV19	TRBJ1-5	CASSLRTGGGQPQHF
-	TRBV24-1	TRBJ1-3	CATSDERTGSGNTIYF
-	TRBV19	TRBJ2-4	CASNTPGTANIQYF
once	TRBV5-1	TRBJ2-7	CASSGPGQGYEQYF
few	TRBV27	TRBJ1-4	CASRATVRNEKLFF
once	TRBV10-3	TRBJ2-7	CAISDTAATEQYF
-	TRBV6-5	TRBJ2-7	CASSYSPSHEQYF
-	TRBV27	TRBJ2-7	CASSLSGRSEQYF
many	TRBV19	TRBJ1-2	CASERTPGHTLERNYGYTF
-	TRBV2	TRBJ2-5	CASSERSETQYF
-	TRBV7-2	TRBJ2-2	CASSLLRTGELFF
few	TRBV7-9	TRBJ1-2	CASSSAGGLGYTF
-	TRBV3-1/TRBV3-2	TRBJ2-1	CASSWTSGGFNEQFF
-	TRBV6-5	TRBJ2-2	CASRPPGANTGELFF
-	TRBV6-6	TRBJ1-3	CASSYSENRGHDTIYF
once	TRBV7-9	TRBJ2-3	CASSRVSGGTDTQYF
-	TRBV6-2/TRBV6-3	TRBJ1-1	CASSSLLANTEAFF
-	TRBV7-6	TRBJ1-6	CASSLGQSYNSPLHF
-	TRBV11-3	TRBJ2-5	CASSSFRTGKKETQYF
-	TRBV4-1	TRBJ1-5	CASSRDSVNQPQHF
-	TRBV6-6	TRBJ1-2	CASSYEGLPVYGYTF
-	TRBV29-1	TRBJ1-1	CSVETGRNTEAFF
-	TRBV5-1	TRBJ1-4	CASRTVLNEKLFF
-	TRBV29-1	TRBJ1-5	CSVREGTGNQPQHF
-	TRBV28	TRBJ1-1	CASKTGGTEAFF
-	TRBV5-1	TRBJ2-7	CASSLAGQSYEQYF
-	TRBV11-2	TRBJ2-1	CASSDLAGSYNEQFF
-	TRBV19	TRBJ2-1	CASSKRSGSSYNEQFF
-	TRBV3-1/TRBV3-2	TRBJ2-2	CASRPTGGRSGELFF